This T cell receptor (beta chain) was observed in a study of T cell changes during pregnancy in multiple sclerosis. Trimming cost V 2 bases and J 3 bases; bases outside gene matches: 14. This CDR3 has 18 amino acids. Germline loops: CDR1 MDHEN, CDR2 SYDVKM. TCRdb keeps only in-frame clones here, not all; method: immunoSEQ multiplex PCR. The sample includes about 60,000 clones, around 96% seen only once; the top ten take about 2.5%. This receptor was taken from a female donor with multiple sclerosis, enrolled in a pregnancy study. The rearrangement joins TRBV28 to TRBJ2-7; 9 bases fit TRBD2. The sample consisted of CD8+ T cells from peripheral blood mononuclear cells, taken after pregnancy. The DNA for the CDR3 is TGTGCCAGCAGTTTAAGGTGGTCCAGACTAGCGGCAGGCTACGAGCAGTACTTC. Its protein is CASSLRWSRLAAGYEQYF.